A selection of T cell receptor beta chains follows, all from one sample in a study of CD8 T cells in Susac syndrome. TCRdb redid the calling of the immunoSEQ multiplex PCR reads with MiXCR, one entry per CDR3 protein. The profile covers nearly 70,000 distinct CDR3 sequences, with over 90% appearing a single time and roughly 0.22% taken by the ten largest. The sample comprised CD8+ T cells from PBMCs. The receptors originated from a human donor in good health. The conserved cysteine and the conserved F or W are not part of the CDR3 here. The D gene is left open where the match is weak. Clone size is given for some rows only: seen once, a few or many times, or a class if the clone is expanded.

v_call,clone_size,d_call,cdr3_aa
TRBV4-1,.,.,ASSQLLVTGELF
TRBV3-1,.,TRBD2,ASSHPRRGGDTQY
TRBV19,.,.,ASSINGHNQPQH
TRBV7-9,.,TRBD1,ASSIRDRGKGEQF
TRBV7-9,.,.,ASSPVTGVREQY
TRBV12-3/TRBV12-4,.,TRBD2,ASSQTSGGPQETQY
TRBV6-2/TRBV6-3,.,.,ASSFWDSDTQY
TRBV28,.,.,ATGVGAWETQY
TRBV7-9,once,TRBD1,ASSSGTGGSQPQH
TRBV27,once,.,ASSIHERTSTDTQY
TRBV7-8,.,.,ASSRMWDQPQH
TRBV7-9,.,TRBD1,ASSYLGQGSGGYT
TRBV3-1,.,.,ASSHESLRTNNEQF
TRBV28,.,.,ASALGDEPTDTQY
TRBV28,.,TRBD1,ASSFGTGGVLETQY
TRBV12-3/TRBV12-4,.,.,ASSLGLLSYEQY
TRBV3-1,.,.,ASSQERETQY
TRBV28,.,.,ASSFWALEQF
TRBV20-1,.,.,SARAPDRVQPQH
TRBV28,.,.,ASSFEFLVETQY
TRBV5-1,.,.,ASSPGLREKLF
TRBV6-5,.,.,ASRERYNEQF
TRBV29-1,.,.,SVTDLNTYEQY
TRBV2,.,.,ASSRPDSRYGYT
TRBV9,.,.,ASSVVSDTQY
TRBV14,.,TRBD2,ASSHPEVTSGYETQY